The 31 T cell receptor beta chains reported below all come from one sample, sequenced in a study of cytomegalovirus exposure and HLA in healthy donors. The study ran its PCR with 60 Vbeta and 13 Jbeta primers. Using immunoSEQ multiplex PCR, the repertoire was profiled, and TCRdb retains in-frame clones only, with some absent. The sample carries some 220,000 clones, approximately 90% recorded once. The sequenced material came from PBMCs. All receptors come from a young woman in good health and CMV-seronegative.

This clone was counted once. The rearrangement uses TRBV4-1 and TRBJ1-6; TRBD1 is a possible D gene (6 bases). The CDR3 sequence is 16 residues long. V dropped 2 bases and J dropped 8 bases, with 16 bases sitting between them. From germline, CDR1 is MGHRA and CDR2 YSYEKL. CDR3 DNA: TGCGCCAGCAGCCAACTTCTCAGGGGTAGGCATTCACCCCTCCACTTT. Translation gives CASSQLLRGRHSPLHF.

The V and J genes are TRBV21-1 and TRBJ1-5. TRBV21-1 is termed a pseudogene. The CDR3 covers 20 residues. The CDR3 DNA reads as TGTGCCAGCAGCAAAGAAAAAAAGGGGAGGGGGGCTGCAAGCAATCAGCCCCAGCATTTT. The encoded protein is CASSKEKKGRGAASNQPQHF.

The chain couples TRBV19 to TRBJ1-1; 8 bases align to TRBD1. V shed 5 bases, J shed 2 bases, and the junction held 7 bases outside the gene matches. CDR3 size: 15 residues. Germline V gene sequence: CDR1 LNHDA, CDR2 SQIVND (reference sequence). In DNA, the CDR3 is TGTGCCAGTAGTCCTAGACAGGGGTTAAACACTGAAGCTTTCTTT. This sequence encodes CASSPRQGLNTEAFF.

V and J are TRBV23-1 and TRBJ1-1; 11 nucleotides line up with TRBD1. TRBV23-1 is assigned to the ORF class and has an uncertain function. Trimming at V came to 6 bases and at J to 0 bases, leaving 9 bases not matched to a gene. This CDR3 region has 17 residues. The CDR3: CASRPGTGGLVNTEAFF. In DNA form, the CDR3 reads TGCGCCAGCAGACCAGGGACAGGGGGACTAGTGAACACTGAAGCTTTCTTT.

The J gene is TRBJ2-5, the V gene TRBV6-6, with a weak D call TRBD2 (6 bases). The CDR3 sequence is 14 residues long. Germline V gives CDR1 MNHNY, CDR2 SVGAGI (reference sequence). Trimming stripped 8 bases from V and 2 bases from J, with 15 bases between. The CDR3 bases are TGTGCCAGCTCAATGGGAGGAGTACAAGAGACCCAGTACTTC. This gives the protein CASSMGGVQETQYF.

The table lists this clone with a count of one. The chain carries TRBV19 and TRBJ2-1; D might be TRBD2 (7 bases). The CDR3 has 14 residues. Trimming took off 8 bases at V and 14 bases at J, with 25 bases between the two ends. CDR1 and CDR2 (germline): LNHDA, SQIVND (reference sequence). CDR3 coding DNA: TGTGCCAGTGGAGGGGGGGGCACTGTTAATCGTGAGTTCTTC. Amino acid sequence: CASGGGGTVNREFF.

The sample holds a few counts of this clone. The gene calls are TRBV5-6 and TRBJ2-5; 8 nucleotides match TRBD2. Germline trimming cut 0 bases from V and 3 bases from J; bases unmatched to any gene: 1. The CDR3 runs 14 residues. Germline V gene sequence: CDR1 SGHDT, CDR2 YYEEEE. CDR3 sequence: CASSLELAEETQYF. CDR3 DNA sequence: TGTGCCAGCAGCTTGGAACTAGCGGAAGAGACCCAGTACTTC. Based on the CDR3 plus reference TRBV5-6 and TRBJ2-5, the full variable domain is DAGVTQSPTHLIKTRGQQVTLRCSPKSGHDTVSWYQQALGQGPQFIFQYYEEEERQRGNFPDRFSGHQFPNYSSELNVNALLLGDSALYLCASSLELAEETQYFGPGTRLLVL.

CDR3 residues: CASSSPGQGGETQYF. Written as DNA, the CDR3 is TGTGCCAGCAGCTCGCCGGGACAGGGGGGAGAGACCCAGTACTTC. The chain combines TRBV5-4 with TRBJ2-5; 11 bases match TRBD1. The V gene's germline CDR1 is SGHNT and CDR2 YYREEE (reference sequence). The CDR3 is 15 residues long. The junction had 5 bases not matched to a gene; V was cut back by 3 bases and J by 4 bases. The full variable domain, its missing parts supplied by reference TRBV5-4 and TRBJ2-5, is ETGVTQSPTHLIKTRGQQVTLRCSSQSGHNTVSWYQQALGQGPQFIFQYYREEENGRGNFPPRFSGLQFPNYSSELNVNALELDDSALYLCASSSPGQGGETQYFGPGTRLLVL.

The chain uses TRBV9 and TRBJ2-3, with TRBD2 as a possible D gene (6 bases). V lost 4 bases to trimming and J lost 4 bases, with 16 bases between them. Germline V gives CDR1 SGDLS, CDR2 YYNGEE. The CDR3 covers 15 residues. This CDR3 is CASSPRLVYADTQYF. CDR3 nucleotides: TGTGCCAGCAGCCCCCGACTAGTTTACGCAGATACGCAGTATTTT.

The chain links TRBV7-2 to TRBJ2-1; 8 bases align to TRBD2. The CDR3 spans 14 residues. Trimming removed 5 bases from V and 9 bases from J; junction bases left unmatched: 9. CDR1 is SGHTA, CDR2 FQGNSA, per germline. CDR3 protein: CASSSGGLLREQFF. The DNA for the CDR3 is TGTGCCAGCAGCAGCGGGGGACTCCTCCGTGAGCAGTTCTTC.

The chain links TRBV7-2 to TRBJ2-7; the D gene is possibly TRBD1 (5 bases). The CDR3 length is 15 residues. Germline loops: CDR1 SGHTA, CDR2 FQGNSA. The V end lost 1 base, the J end lost 0 bases, and 10 bases lay between the germline ends. The CDR3: CASSLGTFSSYEQYF. CDR3 sequence (DNA): TGTGCCAGCAGCTTAGGGACATTCAGCTCCTACGAGCAGTACTTC.

The gene calls are TRBV7-2 and TRBJ1-2; TRBD1 matches 8 bases. The ends lost 5 bases at V and 7 bases at J; junction bases unmatched: 9. In germline, CDR1 is SGHTA, CDR2 FQGNSA. The CDR3 contains 14 residues. CDR3 sequence (DNA): TGTGCCAGCAGCCCCCAGACAGGGGTGAGTGGCTACACCTTC. This codes for CASSPQTGVSGYTF.

This chain connects TRBV10-3 to TRBJ2-3; D is unclear. CDR1 and CDR2 from the germline V gene are ENHRY and SYGVKD. Trimming removed 3 bases from V and 2 bases from J, with 9 bases in between. The CDR3 is made up of 14 amino acids. The CDR3 loop is CAISDGPTTDTQYF. In DNA form, the CDR3 reads TGTGCCATCAGTGATGGGCCCACCACAGATACGCAGTATTTT.

The CDR3 nucleotides read TGTGCCAGCAGGTCCGGGACAGGGGACACCGGGGAGCTGTTTTTT. It specifies CASRSGTGDTGELFF. The chain joins TRBV6-5 to TRBJ2-2, with 10 bases lining up with TRBD1. The CDR3 is made up of 15 amino acids. The V gene's germline CDR1 is MNHEY and CDR2 SVGAGI. Trimming at V came to 6 bases and at J to 3 bases, leaving 4 bases not matched to a gene.

The genes are TRBV5-1 and TRBJ2-1, with no clear D. The CDR3 spans 13 residues. Germline lookup yields CDR1 SGHRS and CDR2 YFSETQ. V was trimmed by 4 bases and J by 5 bases, leaving 10 bases between them. The CDR3 sequence: CASSPTGNNEQFF. In DNA, the CDR3 is TGCGCCAGCAGCCCCACCGGTAACAATGAGCAGTTCTTC.

The CDR3 is CASSVGGLQETQYF. CDR3 nucleotide sequence: TGTGCCAGCAGCGTAGGTGGACTCCAAGAGACCCAGTACTTC. V is TRBV9 and J is TRBJ2-5, with D maybe TRBD2 (5 bases). The length of the CDR3 is 14 residues. Germline CDR1 and CDR2: SGDLS and YYNGEE. With 0 bases removed from V and 1 base from J, the gap between germline ends came to 7 bases.

The chain carries TRBV4-3 and TRBJ2-1; 8 bases line up with TRBD2. The CDR3 has 15 residues. After removal of 3 bases from V and 4 bases from J, the junction contained 5 bases not matched to a gene. Germline V lookup: CDR1 LGHNA, CDR2 YSLEER. This CDR3 is CASSHLAGGYNEQFF. The CDR3 region has the DNA TGCGCCAGCAGCCATCTAGCGGGTGGGTACAATGAGCAGTTCTTC.

The rearrangement uses TRBV7-2 and TRBJ1-3; D is possibly TRBD1 (6 bases). The germline V and J ends were trimmed by 5 bases and 4 bases, with 21 bases remaining between them. Germline lookup yields CDR1 SGHTA and CDR2 FQGNSA. The CDR3 loop spans 17 amino acids. As DNA, the CDR3 is TGTGCCAGCAGCCCTTACCACAGGGCCGAAGCCGGAAACACCATATATTTT. As protein: CASSPYHRAEAGNTIYF.

Points on this clone: The same CDR3 can be traced to other DNA sequences in this sample. The chain combines TRBV7-9 with TRBJ1-2, with no clear D. CDR3 length equals 13 residues. V lost 2 bases and J 1 base, leaving 5 bases between the germline ends. Looked up from germline, CDR1 is SEHNR and CDR2 is FQNEAQ (reference sequence). As DNA, the CDR3 is TGTGCCAGCAGCTTACGGGGTAACTATGGCTACACCTTC. Translating gives CASSLRGNYGYTF.

This clone occurred once. The chain links TRBV6-1 to TRBJ1-2; no firm D call. Germline CDR1 and CDR2: MNHNS and SASEGT. Trimming stripped 6 bases from V and 4 bases from J, with 9 bases between. The CDR3 loop spans 12 amino acids. The CDR3 sequence: CASRDGGYGYTF. The CDR3 nucleotides are TGTGCCAGCAGAGACGGCGGCTATGGCTACACCTTC.

In nucleotides, the CDR3 is TGTGCCAGCAGCGCCCTGGGACTAGCGGCCAGCTACGAGCAGTACTTC. Protein product: CASSALGLAASYEQYF. The V call is TRBV13, the J call TRBJ2-7; 11 bases are shared with TRBD2. The J segment lost 3 bases and the V segment lost 5 bases, leaving 9 bases of the junction unmatched. The germline gives CDR1 PRHDT, CDR2 FYEKMQ (reference sequence). This CDR3 spans 16 amino acids.

This chain uses TRBV10-2 with TRBJ2-3; no definite D call. CDR3 length: 14 residues. Germline V gene lookup returns CDR1 WSHSY and CDR2 SAAADI. Trimming removed 5 bases from V and 3 bases from J, with 12 bases in between. CDR3 sequence (DNA): TGCGCCAGCAGTACACAGATCTTAACAGATACGCAGTATTTT. It specifies CASSTQILTDTQYF.

V gene TRBV4-1 combines with J gene TRBJ2-2; 12 bases fit TRBD1. The germline CDR1 and CDR2 sequences are MGHRA and YSYEKL. The CDR3 contains 17 residues. The trim removed 1 base at V and 5 bases at J, leaving 5 bases unmatched. DNA for the CDR3: TGCGCCAGCAGCCAAGCCTCGGGACAGGGGGCAACCGGGGAGCTGTTTTTT. It is translated as CASSQASGQGATGELFF.

The J gene is TRBJ1-2, the V gene TRBV5-5; the D gene is possibly TRBD1 (5 bases). With 4 bases removed from V and 7 bases from J, the gap between germline ends came to 20 bases. Per germline, CDR1 SGHKS and CDR2 YYEKEE (reference sequence). The CDR3 contains 15 residues. CDR3 loop: CASSDIQPGRTGYTF. In DNA form, the CDR3 reads TGTGCCAGCAGCGATATCCAACCAGGGAGGACTGGCTACACCTTC.

This chain uses TRBV5-1 with TRBJ2-5; D uncertain. The V gene lost 0 bases and the J gene lost 0 bases, with 6 bases spanning the gap. The germline V gene encodes CDR1 SGHRS and CDR2 YFSETQ. The CDR3 covers 14 residues. DNA for the CDR3: TGCGCCAGCAGCTTGGTGGCATACCAAGAGACCCAGTACTTC. Protein sequence: CASSLVAYQETQYF.

V and J are TRBV19 and TRBJ1-2; D call uncertain. V was clipped by 3 bases and J by 0 bases, with 11 bases between them. The germline V gene has CDR1 LNHDA and CDR2 SQIVND (reference sequence). CDR3 size: 15 residues. The CDR3, as DNA: TGTGCCAGTAGTATCCAGTCCCTAGCTAACTATGGCTACACCTTC. Translating it yields CASSIQSLANYGYTF.

The chain carries TRBV6-1 and TRBJ1-5; tentative D call: TRBD1 (6 bases). Between the trimmed V and J ends, which lost 7 bases and 2 bases, there was a span of 9 bases. Germline V lookup: CDR1 MNHNS, CDR2 SASEGT. The CDR3 is made up of 13 amino acids. The CDR3 DNA reads TGTGCCAGCACAGGGGATGGCAATCAGCCCCAGCATTTT. Protein sequence: CASTGDGNQPQHF.

The V and J genes are TRBV5-6 and TRBJ2-5; 12 bases are a match to TRBD1. CDR3 length equals 16 residues. The junction had 9 bases not matched to a gene; V was cut back by 4 bases and J by 5 bases. The germline gives CDR1 SGHDT, CDR2 YYEEEE. CDR3 sequence: CASSPTGTGGAETQYF. The CDR3 nucleotides read TGTGCCAGCAGCCCAACCGGGACAGGGGGCGCGGAGACCCAGTACTTC.

This rearrangement joins TRBV6-5 to TRBJ1-2; no firm D call. The V end was cut by 0 bases, the J end by 7 bases, with 9 bases between. Germline values: CDR1 MNHEY, CDR2 SVGAGI. This CDR3 has 13 amino acids. The CDR3 DNA reads TGTGCCAGCAGTTACTCGAGCGGCGCTGGCTACACCTTC. Its protein is CASSYSSGAGYTF.

V gene TRBV7-6 combines with J gene TRBJ1-1, with a possible D match to TRBD1 (6 bases). The CDR3 has 14 residues. The ends were cut back, 6 bases at V and 4 bases at J, with 15 bases in the middle. In germline, CDR1 is SGHVS, CDR2 FNYEAQ. In DNA form, the CDR3 reads TGTGCCAGCAGACGCCAGGGGTTCGTCACTGAAGCTTTCTTT. It encodes CASRRQGFVTEAFF.

The chain uses TRBV4-3 and TRBJ2-3, with 7 positions matching TRBD2. J was trimmed by 4 bases and V by 0 bases; bases with no gene match: 7. CDR1 LGHNA and CDR2 YSLEER come from the germline V gene. The CDR3 contains 16 residues. CDR3: CASSQERRLAPDTQYF. The CDR3, as DNA: TGCGCCAGCAGCCAAGAGAGGAGACTAGCCCCAGATACGCAGTATTTT.